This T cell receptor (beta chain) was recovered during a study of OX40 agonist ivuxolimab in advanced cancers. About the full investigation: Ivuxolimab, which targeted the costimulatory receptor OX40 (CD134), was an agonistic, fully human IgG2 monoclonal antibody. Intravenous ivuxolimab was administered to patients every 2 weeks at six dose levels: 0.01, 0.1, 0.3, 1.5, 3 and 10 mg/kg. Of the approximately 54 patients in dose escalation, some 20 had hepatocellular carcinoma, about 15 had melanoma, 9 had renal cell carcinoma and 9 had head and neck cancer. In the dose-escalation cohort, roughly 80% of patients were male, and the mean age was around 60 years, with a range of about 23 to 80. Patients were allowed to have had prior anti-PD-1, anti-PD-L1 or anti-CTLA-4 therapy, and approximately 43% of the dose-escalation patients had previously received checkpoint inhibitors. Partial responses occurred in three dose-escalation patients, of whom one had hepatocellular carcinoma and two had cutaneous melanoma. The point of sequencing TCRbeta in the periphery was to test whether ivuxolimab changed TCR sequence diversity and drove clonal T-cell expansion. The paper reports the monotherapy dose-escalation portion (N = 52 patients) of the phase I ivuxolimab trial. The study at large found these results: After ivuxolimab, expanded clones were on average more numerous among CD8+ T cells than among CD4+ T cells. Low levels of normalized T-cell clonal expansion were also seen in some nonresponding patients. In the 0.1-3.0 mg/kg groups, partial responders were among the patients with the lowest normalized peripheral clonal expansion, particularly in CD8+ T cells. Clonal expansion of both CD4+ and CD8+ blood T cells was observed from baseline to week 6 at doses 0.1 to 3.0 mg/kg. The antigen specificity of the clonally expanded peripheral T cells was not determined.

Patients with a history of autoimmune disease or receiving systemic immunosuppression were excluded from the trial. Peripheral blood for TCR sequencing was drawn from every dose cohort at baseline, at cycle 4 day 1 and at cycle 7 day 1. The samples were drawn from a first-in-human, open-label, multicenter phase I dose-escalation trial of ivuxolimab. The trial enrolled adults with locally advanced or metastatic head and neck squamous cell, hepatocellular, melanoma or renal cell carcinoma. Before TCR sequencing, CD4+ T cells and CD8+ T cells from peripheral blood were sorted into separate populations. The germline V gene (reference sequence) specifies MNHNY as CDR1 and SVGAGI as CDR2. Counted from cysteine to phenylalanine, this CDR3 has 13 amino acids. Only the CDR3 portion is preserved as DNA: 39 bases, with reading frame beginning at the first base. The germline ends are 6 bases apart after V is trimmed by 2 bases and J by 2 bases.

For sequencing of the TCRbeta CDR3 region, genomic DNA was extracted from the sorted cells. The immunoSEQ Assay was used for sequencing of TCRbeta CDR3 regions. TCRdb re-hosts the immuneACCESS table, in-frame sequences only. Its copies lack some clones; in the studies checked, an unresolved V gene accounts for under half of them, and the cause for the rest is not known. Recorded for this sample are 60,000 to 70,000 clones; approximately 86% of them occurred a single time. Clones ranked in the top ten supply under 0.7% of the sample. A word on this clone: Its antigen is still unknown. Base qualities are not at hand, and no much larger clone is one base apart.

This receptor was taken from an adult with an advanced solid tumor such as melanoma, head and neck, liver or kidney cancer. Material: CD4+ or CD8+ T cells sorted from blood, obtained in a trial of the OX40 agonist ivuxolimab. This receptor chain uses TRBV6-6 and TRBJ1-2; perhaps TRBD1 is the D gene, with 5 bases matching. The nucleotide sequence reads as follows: TGTGCCAGCAGTTACGGGGGGAACTATGGCTACACCTTC. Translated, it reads CASSYGGNYGYTF.